This T cell receptor beta chain was retrieved from a study of T cell responses to AZD1222 COVID-19 vaccine. Study results and limitations: Repertoires were sampled only after the peak T cell response. The donor group comprised mostly white British people and more females; the analysis possibly underestimated clonal diversity. A reported finding is that nearly half of spike-specific TCRs target unmutated variant regions. Spike-specific TCR depth and breadth grew after two AZD1222 doses.

Worth noting for this clone: What it binds is not known.

Profiling relied on immunoSEQ multiplex PCR, and the TCRdb table lists in-frame clones only, not all of them. The sample yields some 83,000 clones, about 87% seen once. Germline CDR1 KGHSH, CDR2 LQKENI. The CDR3 length is 14 residues. Trimming removed 3 bases from V and 4 bases from J, with 12 bases in between. The rearrangement links TRBV18 to TRBJ1-1, with D hard to call. The sequence was obtained from an adult in good health. The starting material was peripheral blood, obtained on day 0 of AZD1222 vaccination. CDR3 DNA: TGTGCCAGCTCACCCGTTCCCGGGAGCACTGAAGCTTTCTTT. It is translated as CASSPVPGSTEAFF. Full variable domain (remainder filled in from reference TRBV18 and TRBJ1-1): NAGVMQNPRHLVRRRGQEARLRCSPMKGHSHVYWYRQLPEEGLKFMVYLQKENIIDESGMPKERFSAEFPKEGPSILRIQQVVRGDSAAYFCASSPVPGSTEAFFGQGTRLTVV.